These 3 T cell receptor beta chains originate from one sample sequenced in a study of blood T cell repertoires in COVID-19 (dated by TCRdb to 2020 to 2021). The library was made by the immunoSEQ multiplex PCR assay. The table was pulled from immuneACCESS by TCRdb, which kept in-frame rearrangements only. Such tables lose some clones; where checked, under half of the loss comes from unresolved V genes, and the rest has no known cause. This sample lists some 180,000 clones; 88% were detected once. In total, the top ten clones hold approximately 5.5% of the sample. Sequencing used peripheral blood. These receptors originate from a man aged 35 to 55 with active or convalescent COVID-19.

For this clone: The junction departs from germline at one end; a sequencing error may be responsible. The J gene is TRBJ1-1, the V gene TRBV19; 9 bases fit TRBD1. Germline loops: CDR1 LNHDA, CDR2 SQIVND (reference sequence). The CDR3 length is 14 residues. The CDR3 loop is CASTDRGVKTEAFF. In DNA form, the CDR3 reads TGTGCCAGTACTGACAGGGGGGTGAAGACTGAAGCTTTCTTT.

The CDR3 sequence is CASSVEAGLREQYF. CDR3 sequence (DNA): TGTGCCAGCAGCGTAGAGGCGGGTCTTCGAGAGCAGTACTTC. The chain joins TRBV9 to TRBJ2-7, with D maybe TRBD2 (5 bases). The CDR3 consists of 14 residues. V lost 0 bases and J lost 7, with 14 bases in between. The germline V gene encodes CDR1 SGDLS and CDR2 YYNGEE.

The rearrangement uses TRBV5-5 and TRBJ2-7; D unresolved. V was trimmed by 4 bases and J by 2 bases, leaving 13 bases between them. Germline lookup yields CDR1 SGHKS and CDR2 YYEKEE (reference sequence). CDR3 length equals 14 residues. The DNA for the CDR3 is TGTGCCAGCAGCCCCGTACAGAGAACCTACGAGCAGTACTTC. Its translation is CASSPVQRTYEQYF.